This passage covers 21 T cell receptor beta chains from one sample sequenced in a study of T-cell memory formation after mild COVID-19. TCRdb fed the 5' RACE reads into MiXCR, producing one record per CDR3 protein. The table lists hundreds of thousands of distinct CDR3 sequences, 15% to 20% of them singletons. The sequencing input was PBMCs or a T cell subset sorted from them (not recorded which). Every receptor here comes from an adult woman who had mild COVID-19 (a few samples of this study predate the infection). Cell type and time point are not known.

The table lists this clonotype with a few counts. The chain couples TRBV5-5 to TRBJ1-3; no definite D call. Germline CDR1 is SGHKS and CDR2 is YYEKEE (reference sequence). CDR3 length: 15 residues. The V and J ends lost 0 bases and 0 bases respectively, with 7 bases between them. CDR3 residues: CASSLVHPSGNTIYF. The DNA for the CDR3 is TGTGCCAGCAGCTTGGTACACCCCTCTGGAAACACCATATATTTT.

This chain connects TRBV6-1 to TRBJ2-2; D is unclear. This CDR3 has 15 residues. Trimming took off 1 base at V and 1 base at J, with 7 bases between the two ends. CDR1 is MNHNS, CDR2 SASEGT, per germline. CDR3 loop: CASSEEGLNTGELFF. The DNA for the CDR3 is TGTGCCAGCAGTGAAGAGGGATTGAACACCGGGGAGCTGTTTTTT.

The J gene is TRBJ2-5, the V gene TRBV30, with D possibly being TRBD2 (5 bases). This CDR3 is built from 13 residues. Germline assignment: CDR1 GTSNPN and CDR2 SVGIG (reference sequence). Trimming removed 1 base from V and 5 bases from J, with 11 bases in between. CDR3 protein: CAWSGVARETQYF. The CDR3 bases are TGTGCCTGGAGTGGAGTAGCGAGGGAGACCCAGTACTTC.

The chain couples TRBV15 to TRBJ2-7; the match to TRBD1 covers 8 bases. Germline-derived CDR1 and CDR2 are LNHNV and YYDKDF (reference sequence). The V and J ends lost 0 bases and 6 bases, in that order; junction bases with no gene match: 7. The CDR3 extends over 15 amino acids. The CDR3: CATSRDGRGRSEQYF. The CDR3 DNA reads TGTGCCACCAGCAGAGATGGCAGGGGGCGAAGCGAGCAGTACTTC.

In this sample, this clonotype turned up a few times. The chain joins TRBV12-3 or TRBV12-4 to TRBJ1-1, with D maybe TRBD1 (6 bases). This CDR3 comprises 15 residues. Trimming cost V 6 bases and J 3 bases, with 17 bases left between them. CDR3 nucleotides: TGTGCCAGCAGGATTGGAGGGGGACGCGACACTGAAGCTTTCTTT. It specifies CASRIGGGRDTEAFF.

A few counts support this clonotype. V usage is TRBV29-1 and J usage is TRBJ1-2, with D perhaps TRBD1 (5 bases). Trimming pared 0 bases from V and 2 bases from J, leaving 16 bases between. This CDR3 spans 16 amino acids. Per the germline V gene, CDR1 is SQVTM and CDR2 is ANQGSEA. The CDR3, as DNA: TGCAGCGTTGAAGATGGGGGAGGCAGAGAGAACTATGGCTACACCTTC. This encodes CSVEDGGGRENYGYTF.

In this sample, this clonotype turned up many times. CDR3 sequence (DNA): TGTGCCAGCAGCGGGAGTGTGAGAGATACGCAGTATTTT. It yields the protein CASSGSVRDTQYF. This chain links TRBV11-2 with TRBJ2-3; tentatively, D is TRBD2 (5 bases). Germline V gene lookup returns CDR1 SGHAT and CDR2 FQNNGV. This CDR3 has 13 residues. Trimming cost V 5 bases and J 5 bases, with 11 bases left between them.

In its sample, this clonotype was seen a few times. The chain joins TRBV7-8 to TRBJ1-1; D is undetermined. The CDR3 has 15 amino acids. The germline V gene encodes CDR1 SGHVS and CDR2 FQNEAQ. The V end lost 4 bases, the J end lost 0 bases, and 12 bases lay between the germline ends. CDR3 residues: CASSSGDGLNTEAFF. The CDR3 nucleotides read TGTGCCAGCAGCTCCGGTGACGGGTTGAACACTGAAGCTTTCTTT.

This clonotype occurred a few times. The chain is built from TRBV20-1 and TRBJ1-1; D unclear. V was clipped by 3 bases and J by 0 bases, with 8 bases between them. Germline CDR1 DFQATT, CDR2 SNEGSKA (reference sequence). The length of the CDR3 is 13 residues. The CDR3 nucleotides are TGCAGTGCTAGGACGTATATGAACACTGAAGCTTTCTTT. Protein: CSARTYMNTEAFF.

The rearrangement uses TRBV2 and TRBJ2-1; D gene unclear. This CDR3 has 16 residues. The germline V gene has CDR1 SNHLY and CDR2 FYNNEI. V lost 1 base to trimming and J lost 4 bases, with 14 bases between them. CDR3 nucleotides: TGTGCCAGCAGTGAAGAGGTTATCGCCTTTTACAATGAGCAGTTCTTC. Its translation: CASSEEVIAFYNEQFF.

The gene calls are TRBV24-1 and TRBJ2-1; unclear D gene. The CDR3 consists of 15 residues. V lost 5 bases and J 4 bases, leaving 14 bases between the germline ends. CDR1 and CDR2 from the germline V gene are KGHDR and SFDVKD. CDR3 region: CATSVDLGSYNEQFF. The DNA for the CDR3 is TGTGCCACCAGTGTTGACTTAGGTTCGTACAATGAGCAGTTCTTC.

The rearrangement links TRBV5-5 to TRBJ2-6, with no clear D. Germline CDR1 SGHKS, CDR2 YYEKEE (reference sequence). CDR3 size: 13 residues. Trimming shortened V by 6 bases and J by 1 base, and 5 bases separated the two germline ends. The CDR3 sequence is CASTQSGANVLTF. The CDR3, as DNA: TGTGCCAGCACCCAGTCTGGGGCCAACGTCCTGACTTTC.

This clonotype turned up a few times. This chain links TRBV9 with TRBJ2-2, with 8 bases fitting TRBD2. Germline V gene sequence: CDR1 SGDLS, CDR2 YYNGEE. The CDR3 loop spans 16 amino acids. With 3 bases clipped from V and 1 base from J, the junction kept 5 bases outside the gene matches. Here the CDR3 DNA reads TGTGCCAGCAGCGCTCCGGGACTAGGGAACACCGGGGAGCTGTTTTTT. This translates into CASSAPGLGNTGELFF.

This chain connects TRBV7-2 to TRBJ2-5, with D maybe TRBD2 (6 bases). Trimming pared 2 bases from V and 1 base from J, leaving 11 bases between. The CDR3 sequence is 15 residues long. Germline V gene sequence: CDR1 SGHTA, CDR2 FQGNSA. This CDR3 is CASSLWAGGQETQYF. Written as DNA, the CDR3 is TGTGCCAGCAGCTTATGGGCCGGGGGCCAAGAGACCCAGTACTTC.

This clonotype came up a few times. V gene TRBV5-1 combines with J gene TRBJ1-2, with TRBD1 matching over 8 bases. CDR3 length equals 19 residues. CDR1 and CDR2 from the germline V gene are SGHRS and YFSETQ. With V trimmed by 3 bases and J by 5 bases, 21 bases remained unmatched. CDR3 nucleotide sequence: TGCGCCAGCAGCTACTCCACCCGGGACAGGCAAAATACAGAATATGGCTACACCTTC. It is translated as CASSYSTRDRQNTEYGYTF.

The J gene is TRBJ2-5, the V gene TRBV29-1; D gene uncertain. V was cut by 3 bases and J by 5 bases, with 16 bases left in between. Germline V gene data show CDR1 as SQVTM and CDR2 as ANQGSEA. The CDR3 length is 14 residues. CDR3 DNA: TGCAGCGTTGAGGTCGGCGTCCTGGGGGAGACCCAGTACTTC. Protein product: CSVEVGVLGETQYF.

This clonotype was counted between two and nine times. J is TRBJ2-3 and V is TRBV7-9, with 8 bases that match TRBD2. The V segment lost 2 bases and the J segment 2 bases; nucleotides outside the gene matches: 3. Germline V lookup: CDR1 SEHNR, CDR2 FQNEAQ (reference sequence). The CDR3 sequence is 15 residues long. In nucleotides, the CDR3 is TGTGCCAGCAGCTTAAAACTAGCGGTCACAGATACGCAGTATTTT. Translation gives CASSLKLAVTDTQYF.

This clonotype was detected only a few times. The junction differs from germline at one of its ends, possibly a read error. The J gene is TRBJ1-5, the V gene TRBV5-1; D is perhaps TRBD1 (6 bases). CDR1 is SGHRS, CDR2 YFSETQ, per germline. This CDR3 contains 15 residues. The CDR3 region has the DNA TGTGCCAGCAGTGTGACAGGTCTGGGCAATCAGCCCCAGCATTTT. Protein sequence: CASSVTGLGNQPQHF.

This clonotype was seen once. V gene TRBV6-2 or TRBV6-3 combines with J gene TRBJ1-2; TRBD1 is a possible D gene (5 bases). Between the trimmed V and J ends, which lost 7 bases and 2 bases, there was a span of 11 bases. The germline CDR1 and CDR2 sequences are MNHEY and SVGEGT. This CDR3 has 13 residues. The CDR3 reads CASTRDGNYGYTF. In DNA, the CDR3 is TGTGCCAGCACGAGGGACGGGAACTATGGCTACACCTTC.

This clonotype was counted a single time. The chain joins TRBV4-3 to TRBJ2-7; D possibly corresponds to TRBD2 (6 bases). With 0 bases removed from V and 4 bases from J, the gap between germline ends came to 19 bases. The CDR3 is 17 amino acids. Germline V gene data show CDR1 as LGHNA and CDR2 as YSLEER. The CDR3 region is CASSQDLGGELRYEQYF. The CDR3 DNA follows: TGCGCCAGCAGCCAAGATTTGGGCGGGGAACTGAGGTACGAGCAGTACTTC.

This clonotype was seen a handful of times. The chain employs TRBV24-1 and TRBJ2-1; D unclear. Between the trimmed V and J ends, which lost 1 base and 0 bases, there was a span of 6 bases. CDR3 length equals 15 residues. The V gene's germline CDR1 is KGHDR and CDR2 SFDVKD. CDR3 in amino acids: CATSDFRLSYNEQFF. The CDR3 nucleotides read TGTGCCACCAGTGATTTCCGCCTCTCCTACAATGAGCAGTTCTTC.